A single count supports the clone carrying this T cell receptor beta chain. The antigen remains undetermined. The entry originates in a study of T cell responses to AZD1222 COVID-19 vaccine. The protocol was immunoSEQ multiplex PCR, while the TCRdb copy is restricted to in-frame clones and leaves out a portion. The repertoire consists of about 180,000 clones, with around 90% occurring once and the leading ten covering approximately 7.7%. Study results and limitations: Spike was spanned by vaccine-associated CD4 TCRs, with dominance at 160-218 and 743-854. Donors were mostly white British, more females; clonal diversity possibly underestimated.

The CDR3 totals 14 residues. Germline V gene data show CDR1 as SNHLY and CDR2 as FYNNEI. Trimming took 8 bases from V and 2 from J, leaving 16 bases between them. The sequencing used peripheral blood, collected on day 0 of AZD1222 vaccination. The rearrangement uses TRBV2 and TRBJ2-7, with a tentative D call TRBD1 (6 bases). The sequence was collected from an adult in good health. The CDR3 spells CASLEPGETYEQYF. For the CDR3, the DNA is TGTGCCAGCTTAGAGCCAGGGGAAACCTACGAGCAGTACTTC.